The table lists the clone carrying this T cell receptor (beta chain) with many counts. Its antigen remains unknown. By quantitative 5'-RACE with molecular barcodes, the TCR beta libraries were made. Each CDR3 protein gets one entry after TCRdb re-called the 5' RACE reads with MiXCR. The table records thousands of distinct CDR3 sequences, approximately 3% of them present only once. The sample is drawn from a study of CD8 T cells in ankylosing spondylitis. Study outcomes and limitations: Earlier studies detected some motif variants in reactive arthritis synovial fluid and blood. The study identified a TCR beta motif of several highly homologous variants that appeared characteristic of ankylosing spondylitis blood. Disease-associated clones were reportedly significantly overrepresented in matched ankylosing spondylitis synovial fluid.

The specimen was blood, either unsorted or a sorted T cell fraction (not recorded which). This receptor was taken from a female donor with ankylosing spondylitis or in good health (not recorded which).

Here the CDR3 reads CASSVGGDTGELFF. In nucleotides, the CDR3 is TGTGCCAGCAGCGTAGGTGGAGACACCGGGGAGCTGTTTTTT. V is TRBV9 and J is TRBJ2-2; D gene ambiguous. The germline gives CDR1 SGDLS, CDR2 YYNGEE. This CDR3 is 14 amino acids long. The ends were cut back, 0 bases at V and 3 bases at J, with 6 bases in the middle.